Listed below are T cell receptor beta chains from one sample, sequenced in a study of OX40 agonist ivuxolimab in advanced cancers. The method was immunoSEQ multiplex PCR; TCRdb's version includes in-frame clones alone and lacks a portion of them. The sample holds 40,000 to 65,000 clones, approximately 88% seen once. The sample here was CD4+ or CD8+ T cells sorted from blood, taken in a trial of the OX40 agonist ivuxolimab. The receptors were sampled from an adult with an advanced solid tumor such as melanoma, head and neck, liver or kidney cancer. CDR3s leave out the opening cysteine and the closing phenylalanine or tryptophan.

CDR3 protein | J gene | V gene
ASSMGLAGVLSTDTQY | TRBJ2-3 | TRBV19
ASSGGQGPYEQY | TRBJ2-7 | TRBV5-1
ASSTAPRGGTDTQY | TRBJ2-3 | TRBV5-4
ASSIRPMEKLF | TRBJ1-4 | TRBV19
ASSLYRTGTGNTIY | TRBJ1-3 | TRBV7-2
ASSPNWRGIYGYT | TRBJ1-2 | TRBV6-4
ASSIDGSASPGELF | TRBJ2-2 | TRBV19
ASSLGQGDTDTQY | TRBJ2-3 | TRBV5-5
ASSFTGVTNTIY | TRBJ1-3 | TRBV5-4
ASSSGGPSTDTQY | TRBJ2-3 | TRBV7-6
ASRTTGTDTQY | TRBJ2-3 | TRBV5-6
ASSLGSGNTQY | TRBJ2-3 | TRBV11-2
ASSFQVLGSPLH | TRBJ1-6 | TRBV27
AISTGGLSGANVLT | TRBJ2-6 | TRBV10-3
ASSWDRAEAF | TRBJ1-1 | TRBV19
ASRGRADTQY | TRBJ2-3 | TRBV6-1
ASSSFMNTEAF | TRBJ1-1 | TRBV6-1
ASRLPGLALTGELF | TRBJ2-2 | TRBV28
ASMADNSPLH | TRBJ1-6 | TRBV2
AWNLERNTIY | TRBJ1-3 | TRBV30
ASSAGGNTEAF | TRBJ1-1 | TRBV11-3
ASSFGETQY | TRBJ2-5 | TRBV11-3
ASSLTGGLNTEAF | TRBJ1-1 | TRBV11-3
ASSYVAGEQF | TRBJ2-1 | TRBV6-5
ASSKGTGFYGYT | TRBJ1-2 | TRBV6-1
ASSPRWSSYNEQF | TRBJ2-1 | TRBV7-2
ASSLGSGYNEQF | TRBJ2-1 | TRBV7-2
AWSIGADYGYT | TRBJ1-2 | TRBV30
ASSGDYSYEQY | TRBJ2-7 | TRBV2
ASSLVDRETGELF | TRBJ2-2 | TRBV5-1
ASSQGRVQETQY | TRBJ2-5 | TRBV6-1
ASSLGQGFHEQY | TRBJ2-7 | TRBV7-2
ASTLSSGRIFNEQF | TRBJ2-1 | TRBV28
ASSLSLGGADEQY | TRBJ2-7 | TRBV7-2
ASSLVQFQETQY | TRBJ2-5 | TRBV5-1
ASSMRLGRGYNEQF | TRBJ2-1 | TRBV19
ASSLVLAGSTDTQY | TRBJ2-3 | TRBV7-2
ASSLESGSETQY | TRBJ2-5 | TRBV5-1
ASSGGAGVGGEQF | TRBJ2-1 | TRBV5-6
ASSTISGRDYNEQF | TRBJ2-1 | TRBV11-2
ASSRGLAGSYEQY | TRBJ2-7 | TRBV19
ASRPGQGNSYEQY | TRBJ2-7 | TRBV27
ASSLGAAYNEQF | TRBJ2-1 | TRBV7-6
ASLSEGLRNEQF | TRBJ2-1 | TRBV6-9
ASSQGPSYNEQF | TRBJ2-1 | TRBV18
ASSPGQGMVLEQY | TRBJ2-7 | TRBV18
ASSTDQSGTEQY | TRBJ2-7 | TRBV19
ASSASGSTGELF | TRBJ2-2 | TRBV6-4
ASRMGQALNYGYT | TRBJ1-2 | TRBV6-5
ASSLDSHYNEQF | TRBJ2-1 | TRBV11-3
ASTEDRDSGNTIY | TRBJ1-3 | TRBV11-3
AWSEGAGGDYGYT | TRBJ1-2 | TRBV30
ASSLNPLAGYTDTQY | TRBJ2-3 | TRBV28
ASSPSGQFYEQY | TRBJ2-7 | TRBV11-3
ATSRERTSYEQY | TRBJ2-7 | TRBV15
ASNLGSSGSPGANVLT | TRBJ2-6 | TRBV19
ASSSHLGQDNEQF | TRBJ2-1 | TRBV6-5
ASRPPGWAEQY | TRBJ2-7 | TRBV11-2
ASSDDRGNEKLF | TRBJ1-4 | TRBV25-1